The present T cell receptor beta chain was sequenced within a study of OX40 agonist ivuxolimab in advanced cancers. Using immunoSEQ multiplex PCR, the repertoire was profiled, and TCRdb retains in-frame clones only, with some absent. The sample lists fewer than 100,000 clones, 85% to 90% occurring once. This CDR3 has 13 residues. Trimming took 5 bases from V and 5 from J, leaving 12 bases between them. Germline V gives CDR1 SEHNR, CDR2 FQNEAQ (reference sequence). The chain recombines TRBV7-9 with TRBJ1-1, with D possibly being TRBD1 (6 bases). The clonotype comes from an adult with an advanced solid tumor such as melanoma, head and neck, liver or kidney cancer. The specimen was CD4+ or CD8+ T cells sorted from blood, collected in a trial of the OX40 agonist ivuxolimab. CDR3 region: CASSTTGRTEAFF. In DNA, the CDR3 is TGTGCCAGCAGCACCACAGGGCGGACTGAAGCTTTCTTT.